These T cell receptor beta chains were read from a single sample in a study of blood T cell repertoires in COVID-19. The repertoire was sequenced with immunoSEQ multiplex PCR; TCRdb's copy has only in-frame clones and lacks some. The sample includes about 49,000 clones, over 70% of them seen just once. Source material: peripheral blood. The receptors derive from a woman aged 80 or over with COVID-19, enrolled during active disease. The CDR3 runs from the conserved cysteine through the conserved F or W. D genes are given only for firm matches. The size entry is marked missing in some rows and otherwise reads once, few, many or a size class.

J	length	size	D	V	DNA	CDR3
TRBJ2-5	15	NA	NA	TRBV5-8	TGTGCCAGCAGCTTGGCAGACAGTAGGCGAGAGACCCAGTACTTC	CASSLADSRRETQYF
TRBJ1-2	17	NA	TRBD1	TRBV7-2	TGTGCCAGCAGCCACGGGGTGGGACCAAGGGGGCTCTATGGCTACACCTTC	CASSHGVGPRGLYGYTF
TRBJ1-5	14	NA	NA	TRBV6-6	TGTGCCAGCACCGCGGACAGAAGAGGACAGCCCCAGCATTTT	CASTADRRGQPQHF
TRBJ1-2	12	NA	NA	TRBV29-1	TGCAGCGCAGGTGACAAGGCGAAGGGCTACACCTTC	CSAGDKAKGYTF
TRBJ1-2	15	NA	TRBD1	TRBV6-5	TGTGCCAGCAGCACAGGGACAGGGGGCAACTATGGCTACACCTTC	CASSTGTGGNYGYTF
TRBJ1-5	15	NA	NA	TRBV18	TGTGCCAGCTCACCGACTGTATCTACAAATCAGCCCCAGCATTTT	CASSPTVSTNQPQHF
TRBJ2-5	14	NA	TRBD1	TRBV24-1	TGTGCCACTCTTAGGACAGGGGGTAGAGAGACCCAGTACTTC	CATLRTGGRETQYF
TRBJ2-2	16	few	TRBD2	TRBV19	TGTGCCAGTAGACTCCCGCTGGGGGAGGGAGCCGGGGAGCTGTTTTTT	CASRLPLGEGAGELFF
TRBJ1-3	15	few	NA	TRBV9	TGTGCCAGCAGCGTGGACAGTTACTCTGGAAACACCATATATTTT	CASSVDSYSGNTIYF
TRBJ1-2	18	NA	NA	TRBV15	TGTGCCACCAGCAGTCGGACCGGGACACCGAAACAAAACTATGGCTACACCTTC	CATSSRTGTPKQNYGYTF
TRBJ2-1	12	NA	NA	TRBV11-1	TGTGCCAGCAGCCAATTAGTCTATGAGCAGTTCTTC	CASSQLVYEQFF
TRBJ2-3	16	NA	TRBD2	TRBV27	TGTGCCAGCAGTTTAACCCCAGCGGGAGGGCCAGATACGCAGTATTTT	CASSLTPAGGPDTQYF
TRBJ2-7	15	NA	NA	TRBV5-4	TGTGCCAGCAGCGACGGCGGGCTTTCTCCCCACGAGCAGTACTTC	CASSDGGLSPHEQYF
TRBJ1-5	17	NA	TRBD1	TRBV19	TGTGCCAGTAGCATCGACAGGGGCTCAGTCCGCAATCAGCCCCAGCATTTT	CASSIDRGSVRNQPQHF
TRBJ2-7	14	NA	NA	TRBV5-1	TGCGCCAGCAGCCTGCCTGGGACAATCTCCGAGCAGTACTTC	CASSLPGTISEQYF
TRBJ2-5	13	NA	TRBD1	TRBV24-1	TGTGCCACGAGCGAGGGACAGCGAGAGACCCAGTACTTC	CATSEGQRETQYF
TRBJ2-7	13	NA	NA	TRBV21-1	TGTGCCAGCAGCAAAGACAGGGCAGCCGAGCAGTACTTC	CASSKDRAAEQYF
TRBJ1-2	16	NA	TRBD1	TRBV27	TGTGCCAGCAGTTTTCGGATGGGACAGCTCAACTATGGCTACACCTTC	CASSFRMGQLNYGYTF